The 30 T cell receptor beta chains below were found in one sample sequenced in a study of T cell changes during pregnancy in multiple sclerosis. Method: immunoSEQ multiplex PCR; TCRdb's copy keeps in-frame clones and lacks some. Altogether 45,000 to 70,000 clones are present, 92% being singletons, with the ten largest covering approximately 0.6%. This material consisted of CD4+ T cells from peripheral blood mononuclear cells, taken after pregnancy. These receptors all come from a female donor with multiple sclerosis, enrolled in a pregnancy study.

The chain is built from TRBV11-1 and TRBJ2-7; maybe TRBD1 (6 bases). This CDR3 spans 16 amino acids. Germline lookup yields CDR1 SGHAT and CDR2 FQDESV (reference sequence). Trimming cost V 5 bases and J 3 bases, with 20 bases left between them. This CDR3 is CASSLSGTTAIYEQYF. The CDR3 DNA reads TGTGCCAGCAGCCTGTCCGGGACAACGGCAATCTACGAGCAGTACTTC.

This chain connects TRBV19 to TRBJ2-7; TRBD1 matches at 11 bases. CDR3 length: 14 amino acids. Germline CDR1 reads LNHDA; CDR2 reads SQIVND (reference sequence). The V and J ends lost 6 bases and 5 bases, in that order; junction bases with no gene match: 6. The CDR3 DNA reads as TGTGCCAGTAGGGACAGGGGGCTTGGGCACGAGCAGTACTTC. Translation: CASRDRGLGHEQYF. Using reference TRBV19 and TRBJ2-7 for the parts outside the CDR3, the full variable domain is DGGITQSPKYLFRKEGQNVTLSCEQNLNHDAMYWYRQDPGQGLRLIYYSQIVNDFQKGDIAEGYSVSREKKESFPLTVTSAQKNPTAFYLCASRDRGLGHEQYFGPGTRLTVT.

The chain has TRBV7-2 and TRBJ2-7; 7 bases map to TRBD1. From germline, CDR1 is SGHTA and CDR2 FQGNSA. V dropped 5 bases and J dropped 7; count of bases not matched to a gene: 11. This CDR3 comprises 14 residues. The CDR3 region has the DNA TGTGCCAGCAGCCTAGGACAGGTGGCCGGGGAGCAGTACTTC. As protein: CASSLGQVAGEQYF.

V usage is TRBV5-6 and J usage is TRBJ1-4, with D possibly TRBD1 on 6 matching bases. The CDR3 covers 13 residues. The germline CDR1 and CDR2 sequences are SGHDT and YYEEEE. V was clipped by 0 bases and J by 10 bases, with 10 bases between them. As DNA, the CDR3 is TGTGCCAGCAGCTTGGAGGTAGGGGGAAAACTGTTTTTT. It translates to CASSLEVGGKLFF.

The DNA for the CDR3 is TGTGCCAGCAGCCAGGTCAGGGTAGCCGGGGCCAACGTCCTGACTTTC. Translation gives CASSQVRVAGANVLTF. The gene calls are TRBV7-3 and TRBJ2-6; possible D gene TRBD1, 5 bases. CDR3 length: 16 residues. V was trimmed by 5 bases and J by 4 bases, leaving 15 bases between them. The germline V gene encodes CDR1 SGHTA and CDR2 FQGTGA.

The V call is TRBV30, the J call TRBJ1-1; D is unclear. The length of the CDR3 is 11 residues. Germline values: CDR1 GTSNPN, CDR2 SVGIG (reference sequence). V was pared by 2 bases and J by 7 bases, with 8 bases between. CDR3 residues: CAWSFPSEAFF. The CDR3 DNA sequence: TGTGCCTGGAGTTTCCCGAGTGAAGCTTTCTTT.

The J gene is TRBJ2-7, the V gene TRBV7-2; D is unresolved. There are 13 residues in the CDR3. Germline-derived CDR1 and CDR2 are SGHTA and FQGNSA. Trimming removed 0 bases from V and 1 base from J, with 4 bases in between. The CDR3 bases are TGTGCCAGCAGCTTAGCCCAGTCCTACGAGCAGTACTTC. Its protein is CASSLAQSYEQYF.

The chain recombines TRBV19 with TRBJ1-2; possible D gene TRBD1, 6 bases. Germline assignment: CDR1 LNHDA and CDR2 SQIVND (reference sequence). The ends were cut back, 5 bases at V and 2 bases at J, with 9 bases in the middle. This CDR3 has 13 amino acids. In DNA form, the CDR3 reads TGTGCCAGTAGTCCAGGGGAGAACTATGGCTACACCTTC. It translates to CASSPGENYGYTF.

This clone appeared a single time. The CDR3 reads CASSTGASGGNTGELFF. CDR3 coding DNA: TGTGCCAGCAGCACGGGGGCTAGCGGGGGGAACACCGGGGAGCTGTTTTTT. The chain links TRBV5-4 to TRBJ2-2, with TRBD2 matching 10 bases. This CDR3 spans 17 amino acids. V gave up 4 bases and J gave up 1 base; unmatched junction bases: 7. CDR1 is SGHNT, CDR2 YYREEE, per germline (reference sequence).

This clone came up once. CDR3 in DNA: TGTGCCAGCAGCTTGGGCAGAAACTATGGCTACACCTTC. It is translated as CASSLGRNYGYTF. The V call is TRBV5-8, the J call TRBJ1-2; D is unresolved. The CDR3 is 13 amino acids. The V gene's germline CDR1 is SGHTS and CDR2 YDEGEE. Deletions cut 0 bases from V and 2 bases from J, with 5 bases between. Full variable domain (rest looked up from reference TRBV5-8 and TRBJ1-2): EAGVTQSPTHLIKTRGQQATLRCSPISGHTSVYWYQQALGLGLQFLLWYDEGEERNRGNFPPRFSGRQFPNYSSELNVNALELEDSALYLCASSLGRNYGYTFGSGTRLTVV.

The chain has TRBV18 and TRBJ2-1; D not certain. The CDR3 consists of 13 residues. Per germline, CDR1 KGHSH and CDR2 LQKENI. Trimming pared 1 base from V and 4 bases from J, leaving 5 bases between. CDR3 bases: TGTGCCAGCTCACCACGAGGATACAATGAGCAGTTCTTC. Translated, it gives CASSPRGYNEQFF.

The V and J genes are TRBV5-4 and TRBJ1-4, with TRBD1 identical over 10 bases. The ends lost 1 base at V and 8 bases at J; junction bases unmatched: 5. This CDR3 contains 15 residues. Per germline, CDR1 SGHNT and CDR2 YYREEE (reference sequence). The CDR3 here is CASSLPDRGGEKLFF. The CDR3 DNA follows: TGTGCCAGCAGCTTGCCGGACAGGGGGGGAGAAAAACTGTTTTTT.

In nucleotides, the CDR3 is TGTGCCAGCAGTGAAGTGGGGGGGAATTCCTACAATGAGCAGTTCTTC. This codes for CASSEVGGNSYNEQFF. This chain connects TRBV6-1 to TRBJ2-1; TRBD2 matches 7 bases. CDR1 is MNHNS, CDR2 SASEGT, per germline. Germline trimming cut 1 base from V and 1 base from J; bases unmatched to any gene: 4. This CDR3 has 16 amino acids.

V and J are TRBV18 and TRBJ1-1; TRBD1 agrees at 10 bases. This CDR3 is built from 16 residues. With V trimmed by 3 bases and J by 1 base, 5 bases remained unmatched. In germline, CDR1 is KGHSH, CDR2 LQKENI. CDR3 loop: CASSPLGQGPNTEAFF. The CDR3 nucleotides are TGTGCCAGCTCACCCCTGGGACAGGGGCCGAACACTGAAGCTTTCTTT.

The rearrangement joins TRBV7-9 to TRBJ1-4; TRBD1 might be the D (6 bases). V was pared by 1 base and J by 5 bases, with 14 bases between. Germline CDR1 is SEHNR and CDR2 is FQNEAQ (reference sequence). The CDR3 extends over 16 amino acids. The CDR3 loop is CASSLVQGRANEKLFF. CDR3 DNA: TGTGCCAGCAGCTTAGTTCAGGGGAGGGCGAATGAAAAACTGTTTTTT.

CDR3 in amino acids: CASSPGSEGLATDTQYF. The CDR3 DNA is TGCGCCAGCAGCCCAGGATCGGAGGGTCTCGCCACAGATACGCAGTATTTT. This chain uses TRBV4-3 with TRBJ2-3; weak D call: TRBD2 (6 bases). The germline V and J ends were trimmed by 4 bases and 2 bases, with 19 bases remaining between them. This CDR3 has 17 amino acids. CDR1 and CDR2 from the germline V gene are LGHNA and YSLEER.

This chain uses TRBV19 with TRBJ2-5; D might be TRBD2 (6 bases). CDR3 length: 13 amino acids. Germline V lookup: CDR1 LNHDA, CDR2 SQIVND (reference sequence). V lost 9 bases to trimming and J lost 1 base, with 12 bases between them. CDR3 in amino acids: CARRLVPQETQYF. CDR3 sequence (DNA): TGTGCCAGAAGACTAGTTCCCCAAGAGACCCAGTACTTC.

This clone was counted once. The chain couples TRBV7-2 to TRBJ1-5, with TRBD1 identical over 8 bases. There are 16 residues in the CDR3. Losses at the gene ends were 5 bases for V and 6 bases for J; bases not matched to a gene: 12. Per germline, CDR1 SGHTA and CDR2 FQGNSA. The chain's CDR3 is CASSPKGGQVRQPQHF. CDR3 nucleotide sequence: TGTGCCAGCAGCCCAAAGGGGGGACAGGTCCGTCAGCCCCAGCATTTT.

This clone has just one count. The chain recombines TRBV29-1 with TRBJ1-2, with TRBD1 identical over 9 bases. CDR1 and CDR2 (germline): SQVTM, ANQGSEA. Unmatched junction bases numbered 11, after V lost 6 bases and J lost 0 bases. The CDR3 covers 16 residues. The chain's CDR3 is CSVPPDRGIANYGYTF. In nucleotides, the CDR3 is TGCAGCGTGCCCCCCGACAGGGGGATAGCTAACTATGGCTACACCTTC.

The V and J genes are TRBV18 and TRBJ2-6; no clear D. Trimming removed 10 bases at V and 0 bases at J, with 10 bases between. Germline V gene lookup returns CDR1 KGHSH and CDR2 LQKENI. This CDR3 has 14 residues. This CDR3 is CANTKSSGANVLTF. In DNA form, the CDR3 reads TGTGCCAATACCAAGAGCTCTGGGGCCAACGTCCTGACTTTC.

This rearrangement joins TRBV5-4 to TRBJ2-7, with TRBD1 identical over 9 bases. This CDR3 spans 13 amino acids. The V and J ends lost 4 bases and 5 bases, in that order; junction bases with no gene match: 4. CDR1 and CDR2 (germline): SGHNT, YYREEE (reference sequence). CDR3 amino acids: CASSGTGTHEQYF. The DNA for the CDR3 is TGTGCCAGCAGCGGGACAGGGACCCACGAGCAGTACTTC.

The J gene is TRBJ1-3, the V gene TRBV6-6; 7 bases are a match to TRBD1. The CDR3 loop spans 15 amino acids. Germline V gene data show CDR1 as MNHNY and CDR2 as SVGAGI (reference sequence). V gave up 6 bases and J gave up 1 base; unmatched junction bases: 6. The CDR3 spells CASRASTGSGNTIYF. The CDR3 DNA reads TGTGCCAGCAGGGCATCGACAGGGTCTGGAAACACCATATATTTT.

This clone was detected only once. DNA of the CDR3: TGTGCCAGCAGCGCCTGGACAGGGAGTTCCACAGATACGCAGTATTTT. Its translation: CASSAWTGSSTDTQYF. The chain joins TRBV11-2 to TRBJ2-3; 8 nucleotides agree with TRBD1. CDR3 length equals 16 residues. V lost 5 bases, J lost 2 bases, and 9 bases stayed unmatched. Germline V gene lookup returns CDR1 SGHAT and CDR2 FQNNGV.

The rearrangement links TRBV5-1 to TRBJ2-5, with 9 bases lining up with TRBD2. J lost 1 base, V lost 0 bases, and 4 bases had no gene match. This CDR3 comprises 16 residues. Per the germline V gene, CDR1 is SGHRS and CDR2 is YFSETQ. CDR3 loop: CASSLASGGPQETQYF. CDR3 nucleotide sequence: TGCGCCAGCAGCTTGGCAAGCGGGGGGCCCCAAGAGACCCAGTACTTC.

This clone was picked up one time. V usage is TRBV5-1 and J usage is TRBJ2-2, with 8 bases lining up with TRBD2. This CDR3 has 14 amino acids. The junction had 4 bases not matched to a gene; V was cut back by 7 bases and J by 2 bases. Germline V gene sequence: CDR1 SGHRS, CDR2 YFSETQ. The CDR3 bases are TGCGCCAGCCGGACTAGCCTTAACACCGGGGAGCTGTTTTTT. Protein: CASRTSLNTGELFF.

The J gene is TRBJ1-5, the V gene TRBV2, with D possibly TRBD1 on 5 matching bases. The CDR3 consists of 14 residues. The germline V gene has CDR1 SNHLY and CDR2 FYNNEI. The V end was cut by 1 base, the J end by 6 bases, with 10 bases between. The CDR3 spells CASSEGGGFQPQHF. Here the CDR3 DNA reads TGTGCCAGCAGTGAAGGGGGGGGATTTCAGCCCCAGCATTTT.

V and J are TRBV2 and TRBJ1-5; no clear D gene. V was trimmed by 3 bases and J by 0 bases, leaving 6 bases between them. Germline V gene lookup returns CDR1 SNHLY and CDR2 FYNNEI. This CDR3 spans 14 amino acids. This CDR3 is CASSENGSNQPQHF. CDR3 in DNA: TGTGCCAGCAGTGAGAACGGTAGCAATCAGCCCCAGCATTTT.

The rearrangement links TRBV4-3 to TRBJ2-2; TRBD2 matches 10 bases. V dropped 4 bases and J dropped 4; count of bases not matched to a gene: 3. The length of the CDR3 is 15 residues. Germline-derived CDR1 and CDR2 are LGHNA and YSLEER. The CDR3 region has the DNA TGCGCCAGCAGCCTCTTAGCGGGGGGCACCGGGGAGCTGTTTTTT. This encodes CASSLLAGGTGELFF.

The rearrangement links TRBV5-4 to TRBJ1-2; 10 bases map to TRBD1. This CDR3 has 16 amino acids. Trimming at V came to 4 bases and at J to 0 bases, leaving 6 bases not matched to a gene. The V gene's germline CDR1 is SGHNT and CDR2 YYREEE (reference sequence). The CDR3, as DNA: TGTGCCAGCAGCCTTGACAGGGGGCGCCCTAACTATGGCTACACCTTC. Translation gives CASSLDRGRPNYGYTF.

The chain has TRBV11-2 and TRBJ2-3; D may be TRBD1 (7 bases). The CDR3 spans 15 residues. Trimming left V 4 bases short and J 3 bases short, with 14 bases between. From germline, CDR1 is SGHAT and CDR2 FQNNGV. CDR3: CASSSPQGRTDTQYF. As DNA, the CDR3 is TGTGCCAGCAGCTCGCCACAGGGGAGGACAGATACGCAGTATTTT.